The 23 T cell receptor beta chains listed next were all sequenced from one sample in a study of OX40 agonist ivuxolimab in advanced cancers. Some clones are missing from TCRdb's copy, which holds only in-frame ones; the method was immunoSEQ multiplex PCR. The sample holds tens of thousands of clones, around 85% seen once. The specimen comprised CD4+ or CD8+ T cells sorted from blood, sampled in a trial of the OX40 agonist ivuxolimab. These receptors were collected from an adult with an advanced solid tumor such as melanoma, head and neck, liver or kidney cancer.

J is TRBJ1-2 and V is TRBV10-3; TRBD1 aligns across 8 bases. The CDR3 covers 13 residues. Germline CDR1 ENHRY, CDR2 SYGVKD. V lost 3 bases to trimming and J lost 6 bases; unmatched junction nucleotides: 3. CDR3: CAISDRGLDGYTF. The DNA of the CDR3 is TGTGCCATCAGTGACAGGGGGCTCGATGGCTACACCTTC.

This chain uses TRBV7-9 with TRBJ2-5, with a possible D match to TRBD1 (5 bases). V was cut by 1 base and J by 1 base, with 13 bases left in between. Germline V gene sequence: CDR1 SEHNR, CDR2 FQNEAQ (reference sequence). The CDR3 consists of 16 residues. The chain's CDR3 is CASSLGGAGSQETQYF. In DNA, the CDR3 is TGTGCCAGCAGCTTAGGGGGCGCCGGGTCCCAAGAGACCCAGTACTTC. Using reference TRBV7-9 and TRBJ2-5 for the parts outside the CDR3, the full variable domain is DTGVSQNPRHKITKRGQNVTFRCDPISEHNRLYWYRQTLGQGPEFLTYFQNEAQLEKSRLLSDRFSAERPKGSFSTLEIQRTEQGDSAMYLCASSLGGAGSQETQYFGPGTRLLVL.

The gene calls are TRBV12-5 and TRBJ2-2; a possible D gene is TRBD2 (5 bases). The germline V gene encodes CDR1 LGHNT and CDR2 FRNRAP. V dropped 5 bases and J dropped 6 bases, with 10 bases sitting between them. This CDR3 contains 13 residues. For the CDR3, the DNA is TGTGCTAGTGGTCGAGGGTTTTCCGGGGAGCTGTTTTTT. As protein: CASGRGFSGELFF.

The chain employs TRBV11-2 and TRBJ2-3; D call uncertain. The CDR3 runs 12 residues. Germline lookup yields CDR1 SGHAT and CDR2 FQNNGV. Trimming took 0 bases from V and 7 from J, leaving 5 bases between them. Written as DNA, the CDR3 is TGTGCCAGCAGCTTAGATGTGAATACGCAGTATTTT. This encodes CASSLDVNTQYF.

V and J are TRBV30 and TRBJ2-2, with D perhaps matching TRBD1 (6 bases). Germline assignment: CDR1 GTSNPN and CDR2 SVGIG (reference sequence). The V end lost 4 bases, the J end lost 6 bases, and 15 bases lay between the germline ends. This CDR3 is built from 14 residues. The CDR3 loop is CAWTPGVSAGELFF. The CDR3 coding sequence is TGTGCCTGGACACCAGGGGTTTCCGCCGGGGAGCTGTTTTTT. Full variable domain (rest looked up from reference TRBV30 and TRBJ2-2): SQTIHQWPATLVQPVGSPLSLECTVEGTSNPNLYWYRQAAGRGLQLLFYSVGIGQISSEVPQNLSASRPQDRQFILSSKKLLLSDSGFYLCAWTPGVSAGELFFGEGSRLTVL.

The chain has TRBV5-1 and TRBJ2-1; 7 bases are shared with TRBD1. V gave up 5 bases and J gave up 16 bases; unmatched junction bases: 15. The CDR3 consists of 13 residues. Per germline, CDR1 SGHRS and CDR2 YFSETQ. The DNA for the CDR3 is TGCGCCAGCAGAGATTGGAGAAGGGGGCTGCTTTTCTTC. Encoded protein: CASRDWRRGLLFF.

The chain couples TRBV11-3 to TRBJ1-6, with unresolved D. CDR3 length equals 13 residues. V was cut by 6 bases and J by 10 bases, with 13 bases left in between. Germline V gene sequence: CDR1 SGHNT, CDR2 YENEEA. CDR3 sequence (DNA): TGTGCCAGCAGTGGGAGGGCGGACTCACCCCTCCACTTT. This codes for CASSGRADSPLHF.

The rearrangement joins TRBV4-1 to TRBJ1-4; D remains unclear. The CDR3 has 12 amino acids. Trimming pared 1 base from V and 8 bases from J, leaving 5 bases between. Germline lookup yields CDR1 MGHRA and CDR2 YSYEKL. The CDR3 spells CASSQGEEKLFF. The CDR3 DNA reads TGCGCCAGCAGCCAAGGGGAGGAAAAACTGTTTTTT.

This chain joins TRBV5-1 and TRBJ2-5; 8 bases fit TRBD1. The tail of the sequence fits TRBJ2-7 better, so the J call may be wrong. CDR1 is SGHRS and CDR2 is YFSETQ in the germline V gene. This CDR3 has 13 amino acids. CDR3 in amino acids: CASSVAGGVEQYF. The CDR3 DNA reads TGCGCCAGCAGCGTCGCAGGGGGCGTCGAGCAGTACTTC.

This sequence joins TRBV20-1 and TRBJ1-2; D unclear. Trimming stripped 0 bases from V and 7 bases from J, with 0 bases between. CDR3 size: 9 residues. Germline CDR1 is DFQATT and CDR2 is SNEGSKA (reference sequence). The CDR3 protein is CSARDGYTF. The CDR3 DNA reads TGCAGTGCTAGAGATGGCTACACCTTC.

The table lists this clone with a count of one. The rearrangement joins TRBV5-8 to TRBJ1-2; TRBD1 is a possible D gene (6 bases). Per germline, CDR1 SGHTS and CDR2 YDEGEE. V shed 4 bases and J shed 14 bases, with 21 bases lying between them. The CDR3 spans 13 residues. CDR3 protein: CASSRRGTSPLTF. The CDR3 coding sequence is TGTGCCAGCAGCCGACGCGGGACATCGCCCTTAACCTTC.

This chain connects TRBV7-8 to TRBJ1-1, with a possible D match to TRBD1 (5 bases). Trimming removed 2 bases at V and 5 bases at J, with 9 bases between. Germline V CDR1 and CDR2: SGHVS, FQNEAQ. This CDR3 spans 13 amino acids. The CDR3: CASSLTKGTEAFF. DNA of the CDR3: TGTGCCAGCAGCTTAACGAAGGGGACTGAAGCTTTCTTT.

CDR3 residues: CASSQVPSYGYTF. DNA for the CDR3: TGTGCCAGCAGCCAAGTCCCCTCCTATGGCTACACCTTC. The chain couples TRBV14 to TRBJ1-2; no clear D. The CDR3 has 13 amino acids. The germline V gene encodes CDR1 SGHDN and CDR2 FVKESK. V lost 1 base and J lost 4, with 7 bases in between. Drawing the rest from reference TRBV14 and TRBJ1-2, the complete variable domain is EAGVTQFPSHSVIEKGQTVTLRCDPISGHDNLYWYRRVMGKEIKFLLHFVKESKQDESGMPNNRFLAERTGGTYSTLKVQPAELEDSGVYFCASSQVPSYGYTFGSGTRLTVV.

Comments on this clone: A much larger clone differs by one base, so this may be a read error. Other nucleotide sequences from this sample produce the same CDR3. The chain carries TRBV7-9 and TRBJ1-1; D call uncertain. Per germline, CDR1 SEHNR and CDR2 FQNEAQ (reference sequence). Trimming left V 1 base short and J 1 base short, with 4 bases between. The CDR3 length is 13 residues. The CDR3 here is CASSLEANTEAFF. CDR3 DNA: TGTGCCAGCAGCTTAGAGGCGAACACTGAAGCTTTCTTT.

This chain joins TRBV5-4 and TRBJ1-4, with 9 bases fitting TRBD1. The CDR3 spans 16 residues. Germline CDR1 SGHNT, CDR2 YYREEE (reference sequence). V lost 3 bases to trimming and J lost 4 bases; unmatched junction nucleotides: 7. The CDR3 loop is CASSSPGQGLNEKLFF. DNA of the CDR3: TGTGCCAGCAGCTCCCCGGGACAGGGTCTTAATGAAAAACTGTTTTTT.

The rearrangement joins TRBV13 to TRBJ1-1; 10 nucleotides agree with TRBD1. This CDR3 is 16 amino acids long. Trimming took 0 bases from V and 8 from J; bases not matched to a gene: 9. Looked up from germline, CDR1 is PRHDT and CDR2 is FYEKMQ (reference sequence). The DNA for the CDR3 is TGTGCCAGCAGCTTAGGGGGACAGGGGCCCAGGGGCGAAGCTTTCTTT. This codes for CASSLGGQGPRGEAFF.

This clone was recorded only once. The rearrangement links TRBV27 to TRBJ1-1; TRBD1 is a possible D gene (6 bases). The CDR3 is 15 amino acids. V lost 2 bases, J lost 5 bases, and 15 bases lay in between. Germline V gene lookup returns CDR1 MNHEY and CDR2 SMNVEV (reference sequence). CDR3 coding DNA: TGTGCCAGCAGTTTAGGTCAGGGGTTTCGGACTGAAGCTTTCTTT. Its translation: CASSLGQGFRTEAFF.

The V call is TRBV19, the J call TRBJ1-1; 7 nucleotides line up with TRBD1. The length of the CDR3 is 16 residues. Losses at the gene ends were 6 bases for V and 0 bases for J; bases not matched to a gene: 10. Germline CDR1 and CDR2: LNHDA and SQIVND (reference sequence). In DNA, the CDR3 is TGTGCCAGTAGAAGGACCGGGACAGTGATGAACACTGAAGCTTTCTTT. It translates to CASRRTGTVMNTEAFF.

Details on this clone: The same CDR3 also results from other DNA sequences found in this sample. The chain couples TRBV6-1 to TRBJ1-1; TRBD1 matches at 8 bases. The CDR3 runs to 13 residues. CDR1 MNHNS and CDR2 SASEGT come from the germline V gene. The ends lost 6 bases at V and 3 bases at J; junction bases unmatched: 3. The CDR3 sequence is CASSLTGDTEAFF. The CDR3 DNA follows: TGTGCCAGCAGCCTGACAGGGGACACTGAAGCTTTCTTT.

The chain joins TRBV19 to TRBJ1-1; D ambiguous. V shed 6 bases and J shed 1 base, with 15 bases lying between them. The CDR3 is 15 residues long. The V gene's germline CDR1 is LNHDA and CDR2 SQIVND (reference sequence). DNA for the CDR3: TGTGCCAGTAGCCGGGAGCGGACGGGGAACACTGAAGCTTTCTTT. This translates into CASSRERTGNTEAFF.

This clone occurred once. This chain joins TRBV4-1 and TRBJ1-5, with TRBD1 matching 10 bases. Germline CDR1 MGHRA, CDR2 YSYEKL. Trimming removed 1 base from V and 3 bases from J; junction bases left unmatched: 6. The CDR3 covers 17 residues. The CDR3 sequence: CASSQGPGTGANQPQHF. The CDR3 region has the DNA TGCGCCAGCAGCCAAGGTCCCGGGACAGGGGCCAATCAGCCCCAGCATTTT.

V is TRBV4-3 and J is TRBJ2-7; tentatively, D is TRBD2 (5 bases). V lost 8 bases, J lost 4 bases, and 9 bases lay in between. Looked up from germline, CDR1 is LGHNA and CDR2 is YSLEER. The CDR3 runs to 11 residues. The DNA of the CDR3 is TGCGCCAGCGGGAGTCGATACGAGCAGTACTTC. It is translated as CASGSRYEQYF.

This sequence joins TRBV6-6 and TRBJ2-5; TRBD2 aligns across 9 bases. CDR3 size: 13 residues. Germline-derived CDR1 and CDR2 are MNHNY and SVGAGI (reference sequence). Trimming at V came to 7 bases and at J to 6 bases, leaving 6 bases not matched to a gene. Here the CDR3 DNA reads TGTGCCAGCACGCCTGCGGGGGGGCAGACCCAGTACTTC. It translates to CASTPAGGQTQYF.